This TCR beta chain originates from a study of identical twins. Study-wide results and limits: Possibly, invariant MAIT and iNKT cells partly confounded zero-insertion analyses. Fewer insertions characterized abundant cord blood beta clonotypes, whereas memory repertoires showed none. Twins shared out-of-frame alpha sequences with excess low generation probability.

In its sample, this clonotype was seen a few times. Its matching antigen is unknown. The V gene lost 3 bases and the J gene lost 0 bases, with 9 bases spanning the gap. CDR1 and CDR2 from the germline V gene are SGDLS and YYNGEE. CDR3 length: 15 residues. TCRdb re-called the 5' RACE reads with MiXCR, one entry per CDR3 protein. The data hold a few hundred thousand distinct CDR3 sequences, with 13% to 15% observed a single time. The data were also submitted as part of a second study, on yellow fever vaccine responses in identical twins.

The sequence was obtained from a woman between 18 and 29 years old in good health. The rearrangement joins TRBV9 to TRBJ2-2; TRBD2 is a possible D gene (5 bases). Sequencing was carried out using CD4+ T cells sorted from blood. For the CDR3, the DNA is TGTGCCAGCAGCGAGCCGGGAACGAACACCGGGGAGCTGTTTTTT. It specifies CASSEPGTNTGELFF.